Listed here are 23 T cell receptor beta chains from one sample, sequenced in a study of OX40 agonist ivuxolimab in advanced cancers. Clones were read by immunoSEQ multiplex PCR, and TCRdb kept only the in-frame ones, dropping some. The table records tens of thousands of clones, roughly 80% of them present only once. Here the sequenced sample was CD4+ or CD8+ T cells sorted from blood, taken in a trial of the OX40 agonist ivuxolimab. All receptors derive from an adult with an advanced solid tumor such as melanoma, head and neck, liver or kidney cancer.

The gene calls are TRBV7-6 and TRBJ2-1; D ambiguous. CDR3 length: 11 residues. The ends were cut back, 6 bases at V and 7 bases at J, with 7 bases in the middle. Germline values: CDR1 SGHVS, CDR2 FNYEAQ. The CDR3 is CASRAENEQFF. The CDR3 bases are TGTGCCAGCAGGGCGGAGAATGAGCAGTTCTTC.

The chain carries TRBV5-6 and TRBJ2-7; no clear D gene. Trimming pared 0 bases from V and 3 bases from J, leaving 13 bases between. This CDR3 is built from 15 residues. Per the germline V gene, CDR1 is SGHDT and CDR2 is YYEEEE. CDR3 nucleotide sequence: TGTGCCAGCAGCTTGGGACTGAAGTCGAACTACGAGCAGTACTTC. Protein: CASSLGLKSNYEQYF.

This chain's CDR3 is CASRGRNYEQYF. The CDR3 region has the DNA TGTGCCAGCAGAGGCAGAAACTACGAGCAGTACTTC. The rearrangement uses TRBV7-8 and TRBJ2-7; D unresolved. The CDR3 is made up of 12 amino acids. V was pared by 6 bases and J by 3 bases, with 9 bases between. The germline gives CDR1 SGHVS, CDR2 FQNEAQ.

This CDR3 reads CASSLRWAPSSYEQYF. CDR3 in DNA: TGTGCCAGCAGCTTACGTTGGGCGCCTAGCTCCTACGAGCAGTACTTC. The chain uses TRBV7-2 and TRBJ2-7; no definite D call. This CDR3 contains 16 residues. Germline V gene sequence: CDR1 SGHTA, CDR2 FQGNSA. The germline V and J ends were trimmed by 2 bases and 0 bases, with 14 bases remaining between them.

The CDR3 bases are TGTGCCAGCCGAGGCTTGAGCTCCTACGAGCAGTACTTC. Encoded protein: CASRGLSSYEQYF. The rearrangement uses TRBV7-6 and TRBJ2-7; D not resolved. CDR3 length: 13 amino acids. Germline loops: CDR1 SGHVS, CDR2 FNYEAQ. V lost 8 bases and J lost 0, with 11 bases in between.

The chain joins TRBV5-4 to TRBJ1-1; D gene uncertain. The germline CDR1 and CDR2 sequences are SGHNT and YYREEE (reference sequence). This CDR3 comprises 13 residues. Trimming removed 2 bases at V and 3 bases at J, with 8 bases between. The CDR3 DNA reads TGTGCCAGCAGCTTTGGGGAGGACACTGAAGCTTTCTTT. Protein: CASSFGEDTEAFF.

This clone was seen only once. This sequence joins TRBV5-1 and TRBJ2-1; 8 positions match TRBD2. Germline V lookup: CDR1 SGHRS, CDR2 YFSETQ. The CDR3 extends over 16 amino acids. The trim removed 2 bases at V and 13 bases at J, leaving 17 bases unmatched. CDR3 in DNA: TGCGCCAGCAGCTTACTTAACCGGGAGGGGAGAGGGGACCAGTTCTTC. This encodes CASSLLNREGRGDQFF.

The rearrangement uses TRBV13 and TRBJ2-7; no definite D call. Germline CDR1 reads PRHDT; CDR2 reads FYEKMQ (reference sequence). The CDR3 length is 12 residues. V lost 3 bases, J lost 2 bases, and 5 bases lay in between. The CDR3 loop reads CASSFNPYEQYF. The CDR3 DNA is TGTGCCAGCAGCTTCAACCCCTACGAGCAGTACTTC.

The chain combines TRBV25-1 with TRBJ1-3; 9 bases line up with TRBD1. V gave up 6 bases and J gave up 9 bases; unmatched junction bases: 6. The CDR3 loop spans 13 amino acids. In germline, CDR1 is MGHDK, CDR2 SYGVNS. This CDR3 reads CASRETGGGTIYF. For the CDR3, the DNA is TGTGCCAGCAGAGAGACAGGGGGAGGCACCATATATTTT. The entire variable domain, with the rest obtained from reference TRBV25-1 and TRBJ1-3, is as follows: EADIYQTPRYLVIGTGKKITLECSQTMGHDKMYWYQQDPGMELHLIHYSYGVNSTEKGDLSSESTVSRIRTEHFPLTLESARPSHTSQYLCASRETGGGTIYFGEGSWLTVV.

J is TRBJ2-7 and V is TRBV19, with unresolved D. V gave up 5 bases and J gave up 3 bases, with 17 bases separating them. In germline, CDR1 is LNHDA, CDR2 SQIVND (reference sequence). The CDR3 contains 15 residues. The CDR3, as DNA: TGTGCCAGTAGTCCCAGGTTAATATCGGGCTACGAGCAGTACTTC. Translated, it gives CASSPRLISGYEQYF.

This rearrangement joins TRBV19 to TRBJ2-7; 10 bases are shared with TRBD2. The CDR3 spans 15 residues. V was pared by 1 base and J by 2 bases, with 2 bases of the junction left unmatched. CDR1 LNHDA and CDR2 SQIVND come from the germline V gene (reference sequence). CDR3 region: CASSIGTSGTYEQYF. DNA for the CDR3: TGTGCCAGTAGTATAGGGACTAGCGGTACCTACGAGCAGTACTTC.

This rearrangement joins TRBV5-5 to TRBJ1-2, with 10 bases that match TRBD1. With 4 bases clipped from V and 4 bases from J, the junction kept 4 bases outside the gene matches. The germline gives CDR1 SGHKS, CDR2 YYEKEE (reference sequence). CDR3 length: 14 amino acids. CDR3 in amino acids: CASSLRTGGYGYTF. CDR3 coding DNA: TGTGCCAGCAGCCTACGGACAGGGGGCTATGGCTACACCTTC.

The chain combines TRBV5-1 with TRBJ2-7; TRBD2 matches at 7 bases. After removal of 0 bases from V and 3 bases from J, the junction contained 6 bases not matched to a gene. CDR1 is SGHRS and CDR2 is YFSETQ in the germline V gene. The CDR3 contains 15 residues. The CDR3 loop is CASSLAGGYDYEQYF. In DNA form, the CDR3 reads TGCGCCAGCAGCTTGGCCGGGGGGTACGACTACGAGCAGTACTTC. The full variable domain, its missing parts supplied by reference TRBV5-1 and TRBJ2-7, is KAGVTQTPRYLIKTRGQQVTLSCSPISGHRSVSWYQQTPGQGLQFLFEYFSETQRNKGNFPGRFSGRQFSNSRSEMNVSTLELGDSALYLCASSLAGGYDYEQYFGPGTRLTVT.

The chain is built from TRBV5-1 and TRBJ2-1; tentative D call: TRBD1 (7 bases). The germline V gene encodes CDR1 SGHRS and CDR2 YFSETQ. This CDR3 region has 15 residues. Trimming took 0 bases from V and 7 from J, leaving 14 bases between them. The CDR3 bases are TGCGCCAGCAGCTTGGGCGGGACAGATCGAAATGAGCAGTTCTTC. Translation: CASSLGGTDRNEQFF.

The gene calls are TRBV11-3 and TRBJ2-1; D not resolved. This CDR3 region has 13 residues. CDR1 is SGHNT and CDR2 is YENEEA in the germline V gene. The ends were cut back, 2 bases at V and 5 bases at J, with 7 bases in the middle. The CDR3 reads CASSLLGNNEQFF. CDR3 nucleotides: TGTGCCAGCAGCTTATTGGGGAACAATGAGCAGTTCTTC.

This chain uses TRBV11-3 with TRBJ2-2; possibly TRBD2 for D (6 bases). With 7 bases removed from V and 0 bases from J, the gap between germline ends came to 12 bases. From germline, CDR1 is SGHNT and CDR2 YENEEA. The CDR3 totals 15 residues. The CDR3 region is CASTNGGANTGELFF. DNA of the CDR3: TGTGCCAGCACAAACGGGGGAGCGAACACCGGGGAGCTGTTTTTT.

The chain uses TRBV19 and TRBJ2-2, with 8 bases identical to TRBD2. V was pared by 1 base and J by 7 bases, with 5 bases of the junction left unmatched. This CDR3 is 15 amino acids long. The V gene's germline CDR1 is LNHDA and CDR2 SQIVND (reference sequence). CDR3 residues: CASSIGTSWNGELFF. The CDR3 bases are TGTGCCAGTAGTATAGGGACTAGCTGGAACGGGGAGCTGTTTTTT.

This clone was recorded a few times. V usage is TRBV18 and J usage is TRBJ1-3; D might be TRBD1 (5 bases). V shed 6 bases and J shed 1 base, with 16 bases lying between them. CDR1 KGHSH and CDR2 LQKENI come from the germline V gene. The CDR3 extends over 16 amino acids. CDR3 residues: CASSRSGVGSGNTIYF. The CDR3 DNA is TGTGCCAGCTCCCGTTCGGGGGTTGGATCTGGAAACACCATATATTTT.

The rearrangement links TRBV6-1 to TRBJ1-3; the match to TRBD1 covers 7 bases. Germline V gives CDR1 MNHNS, CDR2 SASEGT. CDR3 length equals 15 residues. Losses at the gene ends were 3 bases for V and 2 bases for J; bases not matched to a gene: 4. The chain's CDR3 is CASSEEQGTGNTIYF. The CDR3 bases are TGTGCCAGCAGTGAGGAACAGGGGACTGGAAACACCATATATTTT.

V gene TRBV19 combines with J gene TRBJ2-6; D is perhaps TRBD1 or TRBD2 (6 bases each). Germline V gives CDR1 LNHDA, CDR2 SQIVND (reference sequence). V lost 9 bases and J lost 2, with 20 bases in between. The CDR3 is 17 amino acids. DNA of the CDR3: TGTGCCAGCCGGGGGAGGACAGCTTTTCCTGGGGCCAACGTCCTGACTTTC. Amino acid sequence: CASRGRTAFPGANVLTF.

In this sample, this clone turned up once. The J gene is TRBJ2-1, the V gene TRBV4-1; 10 bases are a match to TRBD2. The germline V gene encodes CDR1 MGHRA and CDR2 YSYEKL. This CDR3 region has 13 residues. The V gene end was trimmed by 3 bases and the J gene end by 16 bases; junction bases not matched to a gene: 9. The CDR3 sequence: CASSHHNTSGAFF. The CDR3 DNA is TGCGCCAGCAGCCACCACAACACTAGCGGGGCCTTCTTC.

The V gene is TRBV19, the J gene TRBJ2-1; no clear D. Germline CDR1 is LNHDA and CDR2 is SQIVND (reference sequence). The CDR3 has 11 residues. V was pared by 3 bases and J by 6 bases, with 3 bases between. The CDR3 nucleotides read TGTGCCAGTAGTATCGGCAATGAGCAGTTCTTC. Its translation is CASSIGNEQFF. Complete variable domain (other parts from reference TRBV19 and TRBJ2-1): DGGITQSPKYLFRKEGQNVTLSCEQNLNHDAMYWYRQDPGQGLRLIYYSQIVNDFQKGDIAEGYSVSREKKESFPLTVTSAQKNPTAFYLCASSIGNEQFFGPGTRLTVL.

This chain uses TRBV5-1 with TRBJ1-2; 10 bases are a match to TRBD1. CDR3 length: 16 residues. CDR1 and CDR2 from the germline V gene are SGHRS and YFSETQ. The J segment lost 5 bases and the V segment lost 0 bases, leaving 7 bases of the junction unmatched. DNA of the CDR3: TGCGCCAGCAGCTTGGATGGACAGGGGGTCGCTTATGGCTACACCTTC. Translating gives CASSLDGQGVAYGYTF.